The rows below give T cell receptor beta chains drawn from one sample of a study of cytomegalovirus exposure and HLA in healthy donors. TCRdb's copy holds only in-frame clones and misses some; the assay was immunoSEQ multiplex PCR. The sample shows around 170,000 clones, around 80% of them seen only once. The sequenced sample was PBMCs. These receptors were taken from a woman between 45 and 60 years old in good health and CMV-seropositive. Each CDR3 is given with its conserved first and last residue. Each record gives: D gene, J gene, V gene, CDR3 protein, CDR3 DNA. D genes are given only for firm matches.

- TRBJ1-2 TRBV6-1 CASSEQRQANYGYTF TGTGCCAGCAGTGAACAACGACAGGCGAACTATGGCTACACCTTC
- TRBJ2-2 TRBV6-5 CASSYLGVRTGELFF TGTGCCAGCAGTTACTTAGGGGTTCGGACCGGGGAGCTGTTTTTT
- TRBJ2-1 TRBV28 CASGQGSPYEQFF TGTGCCAGCGGGCAGGGTTCTCCGTATGAGCAGTTCTTC
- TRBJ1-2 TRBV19 CASSTLQEDYGYTF TGTGCCAGTAGTACCCTCCAGGAAGACTATGGCTACACCTTC
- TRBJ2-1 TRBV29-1 CSVEHGGNEQFF TGCAGCGTTGAACACGGGGGCAATGAGCAGTTCTTC
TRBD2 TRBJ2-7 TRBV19 CASSSGRSYEQYF TGTGCCAGTAGTAGCGGGAGATCGTACGAGCAGTACTTC
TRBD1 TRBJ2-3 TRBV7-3 CASSRQGTDTQYF TGTGCCAGCAGCAGACAGGGTACAGATACGCAGTATTTT
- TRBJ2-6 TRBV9 CASSVVGYLSGANVLTF TGTGCCAGCAGCGTAGTCGGGTACCTCTCTGGGGCCAACGTCCTGACTTTC
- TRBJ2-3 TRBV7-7 CASSPPAGRGTDTQYF TGTGCTAGCAGCCCGCCGGCAGGTCGGGGGACAGATACGCAGTATTTT
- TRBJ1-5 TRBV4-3 CASSRRVNQPQHF TGCGCCAGCAGCCGACGGGTTAATCAGCCCCAGCATTTT
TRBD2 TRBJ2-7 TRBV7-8 CASSRLAGGARINYEQYF TGTGCCAGCAGCCGACTAGCGGGGGGGGCACGAATTAACTACGAGCAGTACTTC
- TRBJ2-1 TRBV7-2 CASSSMRGRDEQFF TGTGCCAGCAGCTCAATGCGGGGGCGGGATGAGCAGTTCTTC